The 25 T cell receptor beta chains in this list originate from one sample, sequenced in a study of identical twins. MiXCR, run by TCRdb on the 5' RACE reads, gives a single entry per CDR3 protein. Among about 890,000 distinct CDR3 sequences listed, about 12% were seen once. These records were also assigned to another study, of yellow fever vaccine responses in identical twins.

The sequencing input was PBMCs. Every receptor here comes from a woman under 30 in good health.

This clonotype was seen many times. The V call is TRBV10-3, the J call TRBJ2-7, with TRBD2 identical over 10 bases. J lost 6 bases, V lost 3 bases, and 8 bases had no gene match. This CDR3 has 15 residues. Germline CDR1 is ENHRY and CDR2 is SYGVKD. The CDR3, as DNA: TGTGCCATCAGTGACAGAAGCGGGGGGGCGTCCGAGCAGTACGTC. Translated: CAISDRSGGASEQYV.

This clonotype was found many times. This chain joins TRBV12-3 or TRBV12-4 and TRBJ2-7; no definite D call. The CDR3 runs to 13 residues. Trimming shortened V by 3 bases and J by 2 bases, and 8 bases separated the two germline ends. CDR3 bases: TGTGCCAGCAGTTTTGGACCTGCCTACGAGCAGTACTTC. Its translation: CASSFGPAYEQYF.

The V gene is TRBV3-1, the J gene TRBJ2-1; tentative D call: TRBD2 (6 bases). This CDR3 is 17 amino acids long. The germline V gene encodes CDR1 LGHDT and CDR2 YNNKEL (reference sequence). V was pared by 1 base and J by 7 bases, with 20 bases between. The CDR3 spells CASSQVLGRRLENEQFF. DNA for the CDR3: TGTGCCAGCAGCCAAGTTCTTGGCAGGCGACTAGAAAATGAGCAGTTCTTC.

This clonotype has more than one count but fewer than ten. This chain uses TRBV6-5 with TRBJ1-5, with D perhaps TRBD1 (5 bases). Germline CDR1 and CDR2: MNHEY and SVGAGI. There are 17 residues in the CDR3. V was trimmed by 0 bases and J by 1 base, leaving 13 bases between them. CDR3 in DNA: TGTGCCAGCAGTTACTCGAGGGGAGGGACGAGCAATCAGCCCCAGCATTTT. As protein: CASSYSRGGTSNQPQHF.

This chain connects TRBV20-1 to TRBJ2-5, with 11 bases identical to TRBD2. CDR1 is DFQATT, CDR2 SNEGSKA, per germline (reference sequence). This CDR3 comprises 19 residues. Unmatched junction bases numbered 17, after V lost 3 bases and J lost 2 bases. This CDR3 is CSARGGGGTSGKLQETQYF. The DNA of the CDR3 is TGCAGTGCTAGGGGCGGGGGCGGGACTAGCGGAAAGTTACAAGAGACCCAGTACTTC.

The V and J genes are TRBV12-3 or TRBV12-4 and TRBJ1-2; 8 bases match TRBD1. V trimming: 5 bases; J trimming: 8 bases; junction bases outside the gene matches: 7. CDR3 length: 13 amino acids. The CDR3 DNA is TGTGCCAGCAGTCCGGGACAGGTGTTCGGCTACACCTTC. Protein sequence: CASSPGQVFGYTF.

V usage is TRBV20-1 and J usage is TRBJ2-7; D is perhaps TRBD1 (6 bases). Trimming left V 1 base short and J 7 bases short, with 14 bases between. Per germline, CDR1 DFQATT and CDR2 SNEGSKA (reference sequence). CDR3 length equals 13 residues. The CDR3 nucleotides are TGCAGTGCTAGAGGGACAGTACCTGGGGAGCAGTACTTC. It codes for CSARGTVPGEQYF.

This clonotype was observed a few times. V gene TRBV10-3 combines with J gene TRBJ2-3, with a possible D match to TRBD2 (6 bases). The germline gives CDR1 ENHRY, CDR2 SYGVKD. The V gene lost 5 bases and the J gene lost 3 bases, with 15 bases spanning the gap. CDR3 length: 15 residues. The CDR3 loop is CAISSIGSRTDTQYF. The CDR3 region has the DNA TGTGCCATCAGTTCAATCGGGAGTCGGACAGATACGCAGTATTTT.

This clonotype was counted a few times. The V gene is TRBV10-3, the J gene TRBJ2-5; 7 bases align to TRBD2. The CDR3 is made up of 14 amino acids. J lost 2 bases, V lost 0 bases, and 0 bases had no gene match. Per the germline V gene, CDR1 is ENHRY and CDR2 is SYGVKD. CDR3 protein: CAISESSGQETQYF. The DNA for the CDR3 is TGTGCCATCAGTGAGTCTAGCGGGCAAGAGACCCAGTACTTC.

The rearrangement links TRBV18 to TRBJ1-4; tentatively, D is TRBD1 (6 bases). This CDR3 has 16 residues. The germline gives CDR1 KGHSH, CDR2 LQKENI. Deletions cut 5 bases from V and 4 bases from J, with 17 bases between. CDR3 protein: CASSLQRTELNEKLFF. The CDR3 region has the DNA TGTGCCAGCTCATTACAAAGGACAGAACTTAATGAAAAACTGTTTTTT.

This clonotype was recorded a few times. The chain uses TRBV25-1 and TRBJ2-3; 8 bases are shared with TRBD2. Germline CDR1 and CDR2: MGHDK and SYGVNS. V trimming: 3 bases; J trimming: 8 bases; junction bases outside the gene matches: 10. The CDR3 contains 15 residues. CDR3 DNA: TGTGCCAGCAGTGAGCCGTCAGCGGGAGTGGGTACGCAGTATTTT. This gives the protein CASSEPSAGVGTQYF.

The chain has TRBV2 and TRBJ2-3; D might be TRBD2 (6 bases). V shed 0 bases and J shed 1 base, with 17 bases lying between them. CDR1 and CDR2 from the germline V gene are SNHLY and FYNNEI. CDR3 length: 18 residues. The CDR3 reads CASSEALSQGGGTDTQYF. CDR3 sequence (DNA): TGTGCCAGCAGTGAAGCGCTTTCGCAGGGCGGGGGCACAGATACGCAGTATTTT.

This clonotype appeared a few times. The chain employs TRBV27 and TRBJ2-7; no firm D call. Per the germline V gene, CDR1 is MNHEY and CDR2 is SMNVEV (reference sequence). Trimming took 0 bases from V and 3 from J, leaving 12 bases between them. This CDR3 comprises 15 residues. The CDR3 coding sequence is TGTGCCAGCAGTTTATCGCCTAGGCCTTTCTACGAGCAGTACTTC. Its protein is CASSLSPRPFYEQYF.

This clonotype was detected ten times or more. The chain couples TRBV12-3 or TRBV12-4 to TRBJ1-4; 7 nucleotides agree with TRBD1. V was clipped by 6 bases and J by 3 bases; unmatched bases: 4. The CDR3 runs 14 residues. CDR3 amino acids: CASRRQGANEKLFF. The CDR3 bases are TGTGCCAGCAGACGACAGGGCGCTAATGAAAAACTGTTTTTT.

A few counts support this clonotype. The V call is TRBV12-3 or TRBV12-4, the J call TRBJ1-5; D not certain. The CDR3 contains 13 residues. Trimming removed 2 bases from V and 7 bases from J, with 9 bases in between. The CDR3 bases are TGTGCCAGCAGTTTAATAGGCGGGCAGCCCCAGCATTTT. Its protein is CASSLIGGQPQHF.

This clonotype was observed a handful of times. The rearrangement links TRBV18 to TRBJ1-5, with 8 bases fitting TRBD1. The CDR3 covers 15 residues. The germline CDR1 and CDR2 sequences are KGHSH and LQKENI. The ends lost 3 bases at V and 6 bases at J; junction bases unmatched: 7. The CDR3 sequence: CASSPTTGVGQPQHF. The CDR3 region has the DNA TGTGCCAGCTCACCCACGACAGGGGTTGGTCAGCCCCAGCATTTT.

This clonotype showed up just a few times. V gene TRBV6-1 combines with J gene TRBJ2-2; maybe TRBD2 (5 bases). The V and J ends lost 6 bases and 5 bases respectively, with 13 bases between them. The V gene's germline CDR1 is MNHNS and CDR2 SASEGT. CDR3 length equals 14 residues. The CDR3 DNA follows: TGTGCCAGCAGGAGGGTCTCTGTAACCGGGGAGCTGTTTTTT. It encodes CASRRVSVTGELFF.

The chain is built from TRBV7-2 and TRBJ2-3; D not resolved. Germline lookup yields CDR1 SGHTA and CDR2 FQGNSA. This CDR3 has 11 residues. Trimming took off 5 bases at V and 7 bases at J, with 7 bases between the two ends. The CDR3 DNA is TGTGCCAGCAGCCTAAAGAATACGCAGTATTTT. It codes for CASSLKNTQYF.

CDR3 DNA sequence: TGCAGCGTCCAATCCGGGACCCAAAAACTGTTTTTT. Encoded protein: CSVQSGTQKLFF. The chain employs TRBV29-1 and TRBJ1-4; possibly TRBD1 for D (5 bases). The CDR3 runs to 12 residues. Looked up from germline, CDR1 is SQVTM and CDR2 is ANQGSEA. Trimming shortened V by 6 bases and J by 9 bases, and 14 bases separated the two germline ends.

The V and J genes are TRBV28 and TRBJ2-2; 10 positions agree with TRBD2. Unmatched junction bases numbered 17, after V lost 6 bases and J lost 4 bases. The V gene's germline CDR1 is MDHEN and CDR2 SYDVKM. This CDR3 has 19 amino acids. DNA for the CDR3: TGTGCCAGCAGACTTCGAGGGCTAGCGGGAGTTCGGGCCACCGGGGAGCTGTTTTTT. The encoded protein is CASRLRGLAGVRATGELFF.

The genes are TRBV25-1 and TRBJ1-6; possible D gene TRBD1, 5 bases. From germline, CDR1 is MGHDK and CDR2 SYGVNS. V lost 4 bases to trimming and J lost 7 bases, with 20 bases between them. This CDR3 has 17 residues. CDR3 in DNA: TGTGCCAGCAGTGGATCCCAGGGTTTGGGCAAAAATTCACCCCTCCACTTT. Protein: CASSGSQGLGKNSPLHF. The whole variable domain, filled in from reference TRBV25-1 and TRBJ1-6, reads EADIYQTPRYLVIGTGKKITLECSQTMGHDKMYWYQQDPGMELHLIHYSYGVNSTEKGDLSSESTVSRIRTEHFPLTLESARPSHTSQYLCASSGSQGLGKNSPLHFGNGTRLTVT.

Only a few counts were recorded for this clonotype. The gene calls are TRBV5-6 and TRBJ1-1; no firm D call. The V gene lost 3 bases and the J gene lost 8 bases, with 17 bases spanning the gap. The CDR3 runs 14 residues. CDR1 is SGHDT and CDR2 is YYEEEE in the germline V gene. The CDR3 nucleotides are TGTGCCAGCAGCTCGGGGAGGATTAGGAGAGAAGCTTTCTTT. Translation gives CASSSGRIRREAFF. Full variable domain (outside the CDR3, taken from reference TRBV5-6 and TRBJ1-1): DAGVTQSPTHLIKTRGQQVTLRCSPKSGHDTVSWYQQALGQGPQFIFQYYEEEERQRGNFPDRFSGHQFPNYSSELNVNALLLGDSALYLCASSSGRIRREAFFGQGTRLTVV.

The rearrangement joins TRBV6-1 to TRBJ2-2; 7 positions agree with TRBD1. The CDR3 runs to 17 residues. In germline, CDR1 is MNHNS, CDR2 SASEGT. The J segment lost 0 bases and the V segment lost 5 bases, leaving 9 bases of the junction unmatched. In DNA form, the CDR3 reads TGTGCCAGCAGTCGACGGATAGGGGGCTCGAACACCGGGGAGCTGTTTTTT. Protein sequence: CASSRRIGGSNTGELFF.

The CDR3 is CASRPVGQPQHF. In DNA, the CDR3 is TGTGCCAGCAGACCTGTGGGACAGCCCCAGCATTTT. The V gene is TRBV6-2 or TRBV6-3, the J gene TRBJ1-5, with no clear D. The V and J ends lost 6 bases and 7 bases respectively, with 10 bases between them. Per the germline V gene, CDR1 is MNHEY and CDR2 is SVGEGT. The CDR3 runs 12 residues.

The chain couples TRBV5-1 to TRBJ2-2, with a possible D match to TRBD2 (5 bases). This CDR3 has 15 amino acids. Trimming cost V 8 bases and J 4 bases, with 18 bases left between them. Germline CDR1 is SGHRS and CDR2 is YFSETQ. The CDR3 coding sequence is TGCGCCAGTGGGAAGGAGGCTTCCCCCACCGGGGAGCTGTTTTTT. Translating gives CASGKEASPTGELFF.